A single T cell receptor (beta chain) is shown here with its context. Antigen: not known. The entry originates in a study of T cell repertoires in cytomegalovirus infection. Study context: Both recently identified HLA-C-restricted and well-studied HLA-B-restricted CMV epitopes were used in the study. It can be stated that public TCR beta signatures indicated CMV infection as well as a matching HLA type.

MiXCR, run by TCRdb on the reads, gives a single entry per CDR3 protein. This repertoire shows tens of thousands of distinct CDR3 sequences, roughly 22% found once; its top ten account for about 66%. Trimming pared 9 bases from V and 4 bases from J, leaving 21 bases between. The CDR3 runs 15 residues. Germline V gene data show CDR1 as MNHEY and CDR2 as SVGEGT. Notes on the study in general: There were HLA-C-restricted CMV-specific TCR beta clonotypes dominating the ex vivo response. CMV carriers with the relevant HLA were identified by cumulative public TCR beta family frequency.

The sequencing here drew on CD8+ T cells from cultured PBMCs, taken from culture after CMV antigen stimulation. This TCR came from a human donor in good health (CMV status not recorded). Some clones in this sample may be carry-over from other donors' samples. The chain is built from TRBV6-2 or TRBV6-3 and TRBJ1-1; possible D gene TRBD1, 5 bases. CDR3 in amino acids: CASGTTLRRGTEAFF. The CDR3 DNA is TGTGCCAGTGGTACGACGTTACGGAGGGGCACTGAAGCTTTCTTT.